This entry lists 29 T cell receptor beta chains sequenced from one sample in a study of blood T cell repertoires in COVID-19. Here immunoSEQ multiplex PCR was the method, and the copy in TCRdb shows in-frame clones only, minus some. The sample records about 240,000 clones, 81% being singletons. The sample taken for sequencing was peripheral blood. The receptors here all came from a woman older than 75 with COVID-19, enrolled during active disease.

The chain links TRBV30 to TRBJ2-3; D might be TRBD2 (6 bases). This CDR3 region has 15 residues. CDR1 is GTSNPN, CDR2 SVGIG, per germline (reference sequence). V was cut by 0 bases and J by 4 bases, with 14 bases left in between. The CDR3 is CAWSVLGGSADTQYF. CDR3 sequence (DNA): TGTGCCTGGAGTGTACTGGGGGGAAGCGCAGATACGCAGTATTTT.

This chain connects TRBV7-9 to TRBJ2-2, with D possibly being TRBD2 (6 bases). This CDR3 is built from 15 residues. Germline-derived CDR1 and CDR2 are SEHNR and FQNEAQ (reference sequence). V was shortened by 1 base and J by 0 bases, with 6 bases between the two germline ends. CDR3 sequence (DNA): TGTGCCAGCAGCTTAGGGGGGGCGAACACCGGGGAGCTGTTTTTT. This gives the protein CASSLGGANTGELFF.

CDR3 sequence reads: CATSRVRGSDYNEQFF. The CDR3 DNA follows: TGTGCCACCAGCAGAGTTCGGGGATCCGACTACAATGAGCAGTTCTTC. This chain connects TRBV15 to TRBJ2-1; D is perhaps TRBD2 (5 bases). From germline, CDR1 is LNHNV and CDR2 YYDKDF (reference sequence). The CDR3 is made up of 16 amino acids. V was shortened by 1 base and J by 3 bases, with 13 bases between the two germline ends.

CDR3 protein: CSASWRGSTDTQYF. CDR3 bases: TGCAGTGCTAGTTGGCGGGGGAGCACAGATACGCAGTATTTT. V usage is TRBV20-1 and J usage is TRBJ2-3; 7 nucleotides line up with TRBD2. Unmatched junction bases numbered 3, after V lost 3 bases and J lost 0 bases. The germline V gene encodes CDR1 DFQATT and CDR2 SNEGSKA (reference sequence). This CDR3 region has 14 residues.

The CDR3 DNA sequence: TGTGCCAGCAGCTTTGCCTCCGGAGACGAGCAGTACTTC. Its translation is CASSFASGDEQYF. This chain links TRBV7-9 with TRBJ2-7; D remains unclear. V was clipped by 3 bases and J by 5 bases, with 11 bases between them. CDR3 length: 13 residues. Germline CDR1 is SEHNR and CDR2 is FQNEAQ (reference sequence).

This clone was seen once. J is TRBJ1-2 and V is TRBV19; possibly TRBD1 for D (5 bases). The germline gives CDR1 LNHDA, CDR2 SQIVND (reference sequence). With 0 bases removed from V and 7 bases from J, the gap between germline ends came to 15 bases. The CDR3 length is 15 residues. CDR3 nucleotides: TGTGCCAGTAGTATAGAGGCCAATCGCGGGGCTGGCTACACCTTC. Translated: CASSIEANRGAGYTF. Full variable domain (outside the CDR3, taken from reference TRBV19 and TRBJ1-2): DGGITQSPKYLFRKEGQNVTLSCEQNLNHDAMYWYRQDPGQGLRLIYYSQIVNDFQKGDIAEGYSVSREKKESFPLTVTSAQKNPTAFYLCASSIEANRGAGYTFGSGTRLTVV.

The V gene is TRBV28, the J gene TRBJ1-4; 7 bases align to TRBD1. Germline trimming cut 10 bases from V and 5 bases from J; bases unmatched to any gene: 7. The germline V gene has CDR1 MDHEN and CDR2 SYDVKM. This CDR3 spans 13 amino acids. Here the CDR3 reads CATHRGPNEKLFF. The CDR3 DNA reads TGTGCCACCCACAGGGGCCCAAATGAAAAACTGTTTTTT.

V gene TRBV14 combines with J gene TRBJ1-2; D is ambiguous. V lost 4 bases and J lost 6, with 24 bases in between. This CDR3 has 17 residues. Germline CDR1 reads SGHDN; CDR2 reads FVKESK. CDR3 nucleotides: TGTGCCAGCAGCCGTCAACTTGGGTCCGGAGTTGAAGATGGCTACACCTTC. Translation: CASSRQLGSGVEDGYTF.

The V gene is TRBV5-1, the J gene TRBJ1-5; 10 bases match TRBD1. V shed 0 bases and J 7 bases; nucleotides not matched to a gene: 7. The CDR3 has 16 residues. Germline-derived CDR1 and CDR2 are SGHRS and YFSETQ. The CDR3 region is CASSLGGTGDGQPQHF. Written as DNA, the CDR3 is TGCGCCAGCAGCTTGGGGGGGACAGGGGACGGGCAGCCCCAGCATTTT. Looking up the rest from reference TRBV5-1 and TRBJ1-5 gives the full variable domain: KAGVTQTPRYLIKTRGQQVTLSCSPISGHRSVSWYQQTPGQGLQFLFEYFSETQRNKGNFPGRFSGRQFSNSRSEMNVSTLELGDSALYLCASSLGGTGDGQPQHFGDGTRLSIL.

This clone is a singleton in its sample. This rearrangement joins TRBV14 to TRBJ2-5, with TRBD2 matching over 10 bases. This CDR3 spans 15 amino acids. From germline, CDR1 is SGHDN and CDR2 FVKESK. Losses at the gene ends were 2 bases for V and 4 bases for J; bases not matched to a gene: 4. The CDR3 sequence: CASSQLRLAGETQYF. CDR3 nucleotide sequence: TGTGCCAGCAGCCAATTGCGACTAGCGGGAGAGACCCAGTACTTC.

This clone was detected only a few times. The J gene is TRBJ2-7, the V gene TRBV7-9, with a possible D match to TRBD2 (5 bases). Trimming removed 5 bases at V and 3 bases at J, with 5 bases between. Germline loops: CDR1 SEHNR, CDR2 FQNEAQ (reference sequence). The CDR3 sequence is 11 residues long. The CDR3 DNA reads TGTGCCAGCAGCCGGGACTACGAGCAGTACTTC. It is translated as CASSRDYEQYF.

The V and J genes are TRBV11-1 and TRBJ2-7; 10 bases map to TRBD1. CDR3 length: 15 residues. Germline V gives CDR1 SGHAT, CDR2 FQDESV (reference sequence). V was clipped by 1 base and J by 3 bases; unmatched bases: 3. The CDR3 DNA reads as TGTGCCAGCAGCTTAGGGGGGACAGGGGACTACGAGCAGTACTTC. Its protein product is CASSLGGTGDYEQYF. The whole variable domain, remainder taken from reference TRBV11-1 and TRBJ2-7, is EAEVAQSPRYKITEKSQAVAFWCDPISGHATLYWYRQILGQGPELLVQFQDESVVDDSQLPKDRFSAERLKGVDSTLKIQPAELGDSAMYLCASSLGGTGDYEQYFGPGTRLTVT.

The chain has TRBV4-1 and TRBJ1-2, with D hard to call. V was clipped by 0 bases and J by 2 bases, with 10 bases between them. This CDR3 comprises 15 residues. From germline, CDR1 is MGHRA and CDR2 YSYEKL. CDR3 amino acids: CASSQDPGGNYGYTF. The CDR3 coding sequence is TGCGCCAGCAGCCAAGATCCCGGAGGGAACTATGGCTACACCTTC.

The chain recombines TRBV30 with TRBJ1-2; the match to TRBD1 covers 8 bases. J lost 2 bases, V lost 0 bases, and 8 bases had no gene match. Germline lookup yields CDR1 GTSNPN and CDR2 SVGIG (reference sequence). The CDR3 is 16 residues long. The CDR3 reads CAWSVGQGAKNYGYTF. As DNA, the CDR3 is TGTGCCTGGAGTGTAGGGCAGGGGGCGAAGAACTATGGCTACACCTTC.

V is TRBV5-1 and J is TRBJ2-5; 8 bases line up with TRBD2. The CDR3 has 15 amino acids. Germline lookup yields CDR1 SGHRS and CDR2 YFSETQ. Losses at the gene ends were 2 bases for V and 2 bases for J; bases not matched to a gene: 5. The CDR3 sequence: CASSFIAGIQETQYF. In nucleotides, the CDR3 is TGCGCCAGCAGCTTTATAGCGGGGATACAAGAGACCCAGTACTTC. Filled out from reference TRBV5-1 and TRBJ2-5, the complete variable domain reads KAGVTQTPRYLIKTRGQQVTLSCSPISGHRSVSWYQQTPGQGLQFLFEYFSETQRNKGNFPGRFSGRQFSNSRSEMNVSTLELGDSALYLCASSFIAGIQETQYFGPGTRLLVL.

The rearrangement uses TRBV6-5 and TRBJ2-3; 8 positions agree with TRBD1. The CDR3 has 14 amino acids. CDR1 is MNHEY, CDR2 SVGAGI, per germline. V was pared by 5 bases and J by 4 bases, with 5 bases of the junction left unmatched. The CDR3 nucleotides are TGTGCCAGCAGTCCCCGGACAGGGCCAGATACGCAGTATTTT. This codes for CASSPRTGPDTQYF.

This chain links TRBV7-3 with TRBJ2-6; D not resolved. The CDR3 is made up of 15 amino acids. V lost 4 bases and J lost 0, with 7 bases in between. In germline, CDR1 is SGHTA, CDR2 FQGTGA. The CDR3 reads CASSSLRSGANVLTF. CDR3 sequence (DNA): TGTGCCAGCAGCTCCCTGCGCTCTGGGGCCAACGTCCTGACTTTC.

The V gene is TRBV5-4, the J gene TRBJ1-6, with D hard to call. CDR1 and CDR2 from the germline V gene are SGHNT and YYREEE (reference sequence). This CDR3 is built from 14 residues. V lost 0 bases, J lost 9 bases, and 10 bases lay in between. This CDR3 is CASSLDEAGSPLHF. CDR3 nucleotide sequence: TGTGCCAGCAGCTTGGATGAGGCTGGTTCACCCCTCCACTTT.

The V call is TRBV9, the J call TRBJ1-6; no clear D. There are 14 residues in the CDR3. CDR1 and CDR2 (germline): SGDLS, YYNGEE. The ends were cut back, 4 bases at V and 5 bases at J, with 10 bases in the middle. The CDR3 DNA sequence: TGTGCCAGCAGCTCCGGGGAGGATAATTCACCCCTCCACTTT. It translates to CASSSGEDNSPLHF.

The rearrangement uses TRBV15 and TRBJ2-5; 7 nucleotides line up with TRBD1. V was pared by 3 bases and J by 1 base, with 5 bases of the junction left unmatched. CDR1 is LNHNV and CDR2 is YYDKDF in the germline V gene (reference sequence). This CDR3 region has 15 residues. CDR3 DNA sequence: TGTGCCACCAGCAGCTACAGGGGTAGCCAAGAGACCCAGTACTTC. Encoded protein: CATSSYRGSQETQYF.

The chain is built from TRBV20-1 and TRBJ1-1, with D maybe TRBD1 (5 bases). This CDR3 is built from 11 residues. Germline lookup yields CDR1 DFQATT and CDR2 SNEGSKA (reference sequence). Trimming removed 3 bases from V and 11 bases from J, with 13 bases in between. The CDR3, as DNA: TGCAGTGCTAGGCTCGGGGGAGAGGCTTTCTTT. Translated, it gives CSARLGGEAFF.

This clone came up a few times. The rearrangement joins TRBV30 to TRBJ2-2, with 8 bases matching TRBD1. CDR3 length equals 14 residues. Germline V gene sequence: CDR1 GTSNPN, CDR2 SVGIG (reference sequence). With 5 bases clipped from V and 1 base from J, the junction kept 3 bases outside the gene matches. CDR3 nucleotides: TGTGCCTGGGACAGGGGAGAGAACACCGGGGAGCTGTTTTTT. Protein: CAWDRGENTGELFF.

V gene TRBV9 combines with J gene TRBJ2-2, with TRBD1 identical over 7 bases. Per the germline V gene, CDR1 is SGDLS and CDR2 is YYNGEE. The CDR3 sequence is 14 residues long. The ends lost 4 bases at V and 5 bases at J; junction bases unmatched: 5. The CDR3, as DNA: TGTGCCAGCAGCCAAATGACAGGGACCGGGGAGCTGTTTTTT. Protein sequence: CASSQMTGTGELFF.

The V and J genes are TRBV2 and TRBJ2-3; tentative D call: TRBD2 (6 bases). The germline CDR1 and CDR2 sequences are SNHLY and FYNNEI. This CDR3 region has 15 residues. Trimming took off 6 bases at V and 0 bases at J, with 13 bases between the two ends. CDR3 residues: CASRGGLVSTDTQYF. As DNA, the CDR3 is TGTGCCAGCAGGGGAGGACTGGTAAGCACAGATACGCAGTATTTT.

The CDR3 here is CASSFAGGKTNEKLFF. Here the CDR3 DNA reads TGTGCCAGCAGCTTCGCCGGCGGCAAAACTAATGAAAAACTGTTTTTT. The gene calls are TRBV11-2 and TRBJ1-4, with unresolved D. Trimming stripped 3 bases from V and 1 base from J, with 12 bases between. The V gene's germline CDR1 is SGHAT and CDR2 FQNNGV. This CDR3 comprises 16 residues.

This clone was seen once. This rearrangement joins TRBV6-5 to TRBJ2-7; TRBD1 matches at 7 bases. J gave up 4 bases and V 7 bases, and 7 bases lay outside the gene matches. Germline CDR1 and CDR2: MNHEY and SVGAGI. This CDR3 is 13 amino acids long. In DNA form, the CDR3 reads TGTGCCAGCAACCGGGACAGAGATTACGAGCAGTACTTC. Protein product: CASNRDRDYEQYF.

The V gene is TRBV27, the J gene TRBJ2-3, with 8 bases identical to TRBD2. Trimming removed 4 bases from V and 6 bases from J; junction bases left unmatched: 15. The CDR3 length is 17 residues. Looked up from germline, CDR1 is MNHEY and CDR2 is SMNVEV (reference sequence). Here the CDR3 reads CASSSPSLSGRSDTQYF. Written as DNA, the CDR3 is TGTGCCAGCAGTTCCCCCTCCTTAAGCGGGAGATCGGATACGCAGTATTTT.

V and J are TRBV15 and TRBJ1-2; maybe TRBD1 (6 bases). This CDR3 has 16 amino acids. Germline V gene data show CDR1 as LNHNV and CDR2 as YYDKDF (reference sequence). Trimming stripped 2 bases from V and 2 bases from J, with 15 bases between. CDR3 in DNA: TGTGCCACCAGCAGACGTCGGACAGAGCTAAACTATGGCTACACCTTC. Protein sequence: CATSRRRTELNYGYTF.

This clone was counted a few times. This sequence joins TRBV7-2 and TRBJ1-6; no clear D. Germline CDR1 and CDR2: SGHTA and FQGNSA. The V gene lost 2 bases and the J gene lost 6 bases, with 5 bases spanning the gap. The CDR3 consists of 13 residues. CDR3 nucleotides: TGTGCCAGCAGCTTACAGGTTAATTCACCCCTCCACTTT. It yields the protein CASSLQVNSPLHF.